This entry concerns a single TCR beta chain. This clone appeared once. The target of this receptor is not known. Per-nucleotide qualities are absent, and no much larger clonotype sits a single base away. Trimming at the junction amounts to 1 base on V and 5 bases on J, and the germline ends lie 8 bases apart. According to the germline V gene (reference sequence), CDR1 reads SEHNR and CDR2 reads FQNEAQ. The CDR3 spans 13 residues, from the cysteine through the phenylalanine. Just the 39-base CDR3 DNA is kept, in frame starting at base 1. This record belongs to a study of identifying expanded T cells in peripheral blood (dated by TCRdb to between 2018 and 2021). A note on the overall study: Technical replicates were generated by sequencing separate aliquots of the same genomic DNA pool, with four replicates compared pairwise. The paper as a whole reports these results and caveats: Both the number of clones called differentially abundant and the false-positive rate were significantly reduced by the beta-binomial model across all healthy-donor time intervals. The authors expected biological variance in healthy repertoires might increase further over much longer intervals such as months to years. Around 1.2 differentially abundant clones were flagged by the binomial model between technical replicates, whereas about 16 and 19 were flagged over around two weeks and four weeks, respectively. Variance in clone template counts between approximately 2-week samples significantly increased with total template count across all healthy donors.

No immune events such as infections were documented for the healthy donors during the collection period. Blood repertoires from healthy donors were used as a training cohort for calibrating time-dependent variance in a beta-binomial model of differential abundance of T-cell clones. The training cohort included some ten healthy donors, of whom 3 were female and 7 were male. An age range of about 25 to 64 years, with an average of around 44 years, was recorded for the donors. Whole blood, obtained from a commercial supplier, was collected from each healthy donor at three time points spaced approximately two weeks apart. For immunosequencing, genomic DNA was extracted from whole blood that had not been sorted. The immunoSEQ Assay, which relies on bias-controlled multiplex PCR amplification of genomic DNA, was used to profile TCRbeta CDR3 regions. In the source study's methods: To quantify the absolute abundance of each unique TCRbeta CDR3 region, the sequences were collapsed and filtered. Differential abundance was tested with a binomial (Fisher-equivalent) model and with a beta-binomial model adding time-dependent variance fitted from healthy donors. Clones with fewer than 5 combined templates were removed, and differential abundance was called for clones with a Benjamini-Hochberg FDR below 0.01. The form v = (b*log(k)+a)^2 was used to model beta-binomial variance as a function of total template count across the two samples. The immuneACCESS repertoire file appears here via TCRdb, limited to in-frame rearrangements. These files lack a portion of the clones; in checked studies, under half of the deficit traces to unresolved V genes, and the cause of the others is not known. D and trimming come from the DNA, and the V and J calls and clone size come from that table. The sample table records around 90,000 clones; about nine tenths of these occur just once. Clones ranked in the top ten supply approximately 4% of the sample.

What was sequenced was blood. This clonotype originated in a person aged 18 to 70 in good health. The sequence is built from TRBV7-9 and TRBJ1-1, with the D segment identity uncertain. CDR3 reads: CASSLGGMTEAFF. The DNA sequence is TGTGCCAGCAGCTTAGGGGGAATGACTGAAGCTTTCTTT.